These T cell receptor beta chains were read from a single sample in a study of blood T cell dynamics during melanoma immunotherapy. Generated by immunoSEQ multiplex PCR, the TCRdb table keeps only in-frame clones and is missing some. The repertoire holds 11,000 or so clones, with 70% to 90% as singletons. The sample was blood, taken from a patient treated with checkpoint blockade. Source of these receptors: a human donor with melanoma. CDR3s include the opening cysteine and the closing phenylalanine or tryptophan. Each record gives: J gene, V gene, CDR3 length, clone size, D gene, CDR3 DNA, CDR3 protein. A D gene is named only where the DNA matches it firmly. Clone size, where shown, is once, few, many, or a class for clones that have expanded.

>TRBJ1-2|TRBV30|10|NA|NA
TGTGCCTGGAGCGAAGACGGCTACACCTTC
CAWSEDGYTF
>TRBJ2-7|TRBV7-9|19|NA|TRBD2
TGTGCCAGCAGCTTAACCCCTGGACTAGCGGGGGGGCAGGAGGGCGAGCAGTACTTC
CASSLTPGLAGGQEGEQYF
>TRBJ2-3|TRBV7-2|14|NA|NA
TGTGCCAGCAGCTTAGTGCAGGGAGTAGATACGCAGTATTTT
CASSLVQGVDTQYF
>TRBJ2-3|TRBV6-1|15|NA|NA
TGTGCCAGCATCAACGGGGGCCAACCCACAGATACGCAGTATTTT
CASINGGQPTDTQYF
>TRBJ2-5|TRBV11-2|14|NA|NA
TGTGCCAGCAGCTTAGGCGCCGGCCAAGAGACCCAGTACTTC
CASSLGAGQETQYF
>TRBJ1-6|TRBV7-6|15|NA|NA
TGTGCCAGCAGCTTTGTCGCAGGGGAGGGTTCACCCCTCCACTTT
CASSFVAGEGSPLHF
>TRBJ1-6|TRBV4-3|15|NA|NA
TGCGCCAGCAGCCAAGACAGCCCCTTTAATTCACCCCTCCACTTT
CASSQDSPFNSPLHF
>TRBJ2-1|TRBV11-2|15|NA|NA
TGTGCCAGCAGCTCACCCGGAACAGGGAAAGATGAGCAGTTCTTC
CASSSPGTGKDEQFF
>TRBJ1-2|TRBV7-2|16|NA|NA
TGTGCCAGCAGCTTGGACGGCTGGGGGGGCGTAAATGGCTACACCTTC
CASSLDGWGGVNGYTF
>TRBJ2-3|TRBV12-5|14|NA|NA
TGTGCTAGTGCCCTGCAGGGCAGCACAGATACGCAGTATTTT
CASALQGSTDTQYF
>TRBJ2-5|TRBV5-1|13|NA|TRBD1
TGCGCCAGCAGCGGACAGGGGCGGGAGACCCAGTACTTC
CASSGQGRETQYF
>TRBJ2-3|TRBV2|15|once|TRBD2
TGTGCCAGCAGTGAGCGGGGGGGGCGCACAGATACGCAGTATTTT
CASSERGGRTDTQYF
>TRBJ1-2|TRBV6-1|14|NA|NA
TGTGCCAGCAGTGAATACGGGGGCTTGGATGGCTACACCTTC
CASSEYGGLDGYTF
>TRBJ1-2|TRBV2|13|NA|TRBD1
TGTGCCAGCAGAGAGGGACAGTACTATGGCTACACCTTC
CASREGQYYGYTF
>TRBJ1-4|TRBV7-6|16|NA|NA
TGTGCCAGCAGCTTGAGGGGAAAAACAACTAATGAAAAACTGTTTTTT
CASSLRGKTTNEKLFF
>TRBJ2-7|TRBV18|14|NA|NA
TGTGCCAGCTCACGGGACCCTACGGCCTACGAGCAGTACTTC
CASSRDPTAYEQYF
>TRBJ2-5|TRBV5-8|17|NA|NA
TGTGCCAGCAGCTTGGGATCAGGCCGTAAGAATCAGGAGACCCAGTACTTC
CASSLGSGRKNQETQYF
>TRBJ1-2|TRBV7-2|13|once|NA
TGTGCCAGCAGCCCAGACAGGAGGTATGGCTACACCTTC
CASSPDRRYGYTF
>TRBJ2-1|TRBV6-5|15|NA|TRBD2
TGTGCCAGCAGCCCTAGCGGGGGGGCCATATATGAGCAGTTCTTC
CASSPSGGAIYEQFF
>TRBJ2-7|TRBV7-2|15|once|TRBD1
TGTGCCAGCAGCTTAGAAGCGACAGGGAATTTCGAGCAGTACTTC
CASSLEATGNFEQYF
>TRBJ1-2|TRBV9|17|NA|NA
TGTGCCAGCAGCGTAGACCCCCTGGTCGAACTCGACTATGGCTACACCTTC
CASSVDPLVELDYGYTF
>TRBJ1-1|TRBV4-3|15|NA|NA
TGCGCCAGCAGCCAAGATCGGGCCCTTGGCGGTGAAGCTTTCTTT
CASSQDRALGGEAFF
>TRBJ1-2|TRBV5-1|14|NA|NA
TGCGCCAGCAGCTTGGGGGTCCCGGGAAATGGCTACACCTTC
CASSLGVPGNGYTF
>TRBJ2-1|TRBV19|15|NA|NA
TGTGCCAGTAGTATAGCGGGGGGCATCGGTAATGAGCAGTTCTTC
CASSIAGGIGNEQFF
>TRBJ1-1|TRBV29-1|12|once|NA
TGCAGCGTTGCCAGCGGGATCGCTGAAGCTTTCTTT
CSVASGIAEAFF